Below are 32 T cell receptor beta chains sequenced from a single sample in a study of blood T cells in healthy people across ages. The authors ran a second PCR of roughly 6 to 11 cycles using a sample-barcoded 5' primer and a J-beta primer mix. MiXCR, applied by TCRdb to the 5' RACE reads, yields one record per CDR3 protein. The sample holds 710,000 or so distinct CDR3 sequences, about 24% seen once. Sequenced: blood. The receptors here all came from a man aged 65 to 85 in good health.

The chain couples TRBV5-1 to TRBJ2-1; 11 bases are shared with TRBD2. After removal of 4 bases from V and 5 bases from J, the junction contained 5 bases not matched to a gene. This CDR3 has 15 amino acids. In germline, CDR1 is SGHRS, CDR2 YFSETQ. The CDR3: CASSTGTSGHNEQFF. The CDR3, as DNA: TGCGCCAGCAGCACCGGGACTAGCGGTCACAATGAGCAGTTCTTC.

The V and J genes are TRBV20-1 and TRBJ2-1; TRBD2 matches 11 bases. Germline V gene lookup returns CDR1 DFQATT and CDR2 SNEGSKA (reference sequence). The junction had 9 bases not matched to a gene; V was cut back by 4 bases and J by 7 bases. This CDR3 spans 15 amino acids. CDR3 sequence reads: CSAIPLAGGGNEQFF. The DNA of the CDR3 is TGCAGTGCTATCCCTCTAGCGGGGGGTGGTAATGAGCAGTTCTTC.

The CDR3 reads CASSLGDPRQPQHF. CDR3 bases: TGCGCCAGCAGTTTAGGGGATCCGCGTCAGCCCCAGCATTTT. This chain joins TRBV5-1 and TRBJ1-5, with D tentatively TRBD1 (5 bases). The ends were cut back, 5 bases at V and 6 bases at J, with 15 bases in the middle. In germline, CDR1 is SGHRS, CDR2 YFSETQ. The length of the CDR3 is 14 residues.

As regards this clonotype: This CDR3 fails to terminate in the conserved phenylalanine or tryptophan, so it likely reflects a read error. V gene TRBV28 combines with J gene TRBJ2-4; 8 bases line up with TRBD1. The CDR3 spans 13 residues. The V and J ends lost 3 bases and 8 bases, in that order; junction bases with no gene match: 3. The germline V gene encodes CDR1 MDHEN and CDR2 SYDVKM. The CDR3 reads CASSFDRGYIQYY. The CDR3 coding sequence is TGTGCCAGCAGTTTTGACAGGGGTTACATTCAGTACTAC.

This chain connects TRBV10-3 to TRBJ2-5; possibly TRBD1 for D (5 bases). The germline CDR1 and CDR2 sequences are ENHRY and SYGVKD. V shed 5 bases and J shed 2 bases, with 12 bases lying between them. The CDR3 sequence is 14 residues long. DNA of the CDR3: TGTGCCATCAGTAAGACAGAAAGACAAGAGACCCAGTACTTC. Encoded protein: CAISKTERQETQYF.

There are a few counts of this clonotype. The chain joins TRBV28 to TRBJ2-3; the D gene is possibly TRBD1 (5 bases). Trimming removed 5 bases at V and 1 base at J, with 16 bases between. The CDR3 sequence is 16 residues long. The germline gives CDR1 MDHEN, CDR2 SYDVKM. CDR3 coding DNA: TGTGCCAGCAGTCTGACAGATCTATATCGCACAGATACGCAGTATTTT. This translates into CASSLTDLYRTDTQYF.

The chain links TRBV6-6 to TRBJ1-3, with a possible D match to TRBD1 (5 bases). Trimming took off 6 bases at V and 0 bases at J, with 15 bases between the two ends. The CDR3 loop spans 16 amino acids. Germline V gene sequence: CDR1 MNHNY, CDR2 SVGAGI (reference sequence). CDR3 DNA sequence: TGTGCCAGCAGGACGACAGCCGCTAGCTCTGGAAACACCATATATTTT. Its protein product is CASRTTAASSGNTIYF.

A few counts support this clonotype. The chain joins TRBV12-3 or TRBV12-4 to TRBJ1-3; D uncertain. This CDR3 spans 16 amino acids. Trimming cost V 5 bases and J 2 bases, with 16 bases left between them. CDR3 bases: TGTGCCAGCAGTGGGCTTTTCTGGGCTACTGGAAACACCATATATTTT. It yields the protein CASSGLFWATGNTIYF.

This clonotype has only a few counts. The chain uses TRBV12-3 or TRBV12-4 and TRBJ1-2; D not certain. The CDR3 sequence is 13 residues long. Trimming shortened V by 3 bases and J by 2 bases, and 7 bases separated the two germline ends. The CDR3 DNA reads TGTGCCAGCAGTTTTGCCACCAACTATGGCTACACCTTC. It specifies CASSFATNYGYTF.

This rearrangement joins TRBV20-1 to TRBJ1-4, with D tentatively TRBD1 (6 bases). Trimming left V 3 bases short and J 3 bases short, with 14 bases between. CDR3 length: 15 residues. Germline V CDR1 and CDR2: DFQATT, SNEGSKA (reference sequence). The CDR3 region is CSARGGARSNEKLFF. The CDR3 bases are TGCAGTGCTAGGGGGGGGGCGCGGTCTAATGAAAAACTGTTTTTT.

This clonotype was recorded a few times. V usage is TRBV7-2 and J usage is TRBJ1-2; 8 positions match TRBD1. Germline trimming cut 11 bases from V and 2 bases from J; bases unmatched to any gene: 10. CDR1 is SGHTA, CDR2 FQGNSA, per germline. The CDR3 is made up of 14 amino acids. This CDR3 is CAGRTQGANYGYTF. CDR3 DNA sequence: TGTGCCGGCCGAACGCAGGGGGCGAACTATGGCTACACCTTC.

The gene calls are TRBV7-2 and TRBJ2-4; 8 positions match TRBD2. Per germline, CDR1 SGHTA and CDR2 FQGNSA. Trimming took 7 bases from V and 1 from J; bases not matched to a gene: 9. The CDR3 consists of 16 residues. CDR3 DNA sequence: TGTGCCAGCACCCGCTCCGGGACTAGTGCCAAAAACATTCAGTACTTC. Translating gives CASTRSGTSAKNIQYF. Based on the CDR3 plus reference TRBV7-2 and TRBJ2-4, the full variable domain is GAGVSQSPSNKVTEKGKDVELRCDPISGHTALYWYRQSLGQGLEFLIYFQGNSAPDKSGLPSDRFSAERTGGSVSTLTIQRTQQEDSAVYLCASTRSGTSAKNIQYFGAGTRLSVL.

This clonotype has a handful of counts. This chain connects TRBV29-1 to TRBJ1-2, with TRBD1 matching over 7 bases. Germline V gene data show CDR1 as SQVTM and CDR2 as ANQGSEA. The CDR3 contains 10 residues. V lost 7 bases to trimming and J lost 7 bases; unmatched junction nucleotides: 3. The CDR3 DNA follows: TGCAGCGCCGGACAGGCTGGCTACACCTTC. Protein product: CSAGQAGYTF.

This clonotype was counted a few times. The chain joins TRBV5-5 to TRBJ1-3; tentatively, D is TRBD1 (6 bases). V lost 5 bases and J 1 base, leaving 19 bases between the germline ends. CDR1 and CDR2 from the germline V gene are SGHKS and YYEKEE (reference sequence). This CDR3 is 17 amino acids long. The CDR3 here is CASRTRGDTGSGNTIYF. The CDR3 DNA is TGTGCCAGCAGAACGAGAGGGGACACCGGATCTGGAAACACCATATATTTT.

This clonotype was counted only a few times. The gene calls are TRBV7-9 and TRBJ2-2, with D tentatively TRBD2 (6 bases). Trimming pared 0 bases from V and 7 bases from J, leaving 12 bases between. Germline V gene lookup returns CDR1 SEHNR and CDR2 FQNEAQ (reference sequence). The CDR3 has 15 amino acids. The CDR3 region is CASSLAPSVHGELFF. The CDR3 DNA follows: TGTGCCAGCAGCTTAGCACCTAGCGTGCACGGGGAGCTGTTTTTT.

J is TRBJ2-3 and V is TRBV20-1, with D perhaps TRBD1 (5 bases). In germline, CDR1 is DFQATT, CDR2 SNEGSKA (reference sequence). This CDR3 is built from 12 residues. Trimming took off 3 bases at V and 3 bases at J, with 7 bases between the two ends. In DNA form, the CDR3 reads TGCAGTGCTAGCCCAGGGACAGATACGCAGTATTTT. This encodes CSASPGTDTQYF.

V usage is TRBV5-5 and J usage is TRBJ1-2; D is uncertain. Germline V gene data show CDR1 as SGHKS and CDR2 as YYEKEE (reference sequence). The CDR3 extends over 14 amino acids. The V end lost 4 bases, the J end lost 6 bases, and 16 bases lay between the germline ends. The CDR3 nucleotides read TGTGCCAGCAGCCCGAATGGGGATTGGGATGGCTACACCTTC. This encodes CASSPNGDWDGYTF. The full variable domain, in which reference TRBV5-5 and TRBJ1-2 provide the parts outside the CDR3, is DAGVTQSPTHLIKTRGQQVTLRCSPISGHKSVSWYQQVLGQGPQFIFQYYEKEERGRGNFPDRFSARQFPNYSSELNVNALLLGDSALYLCASSPNGDWDGYTFGSGTRLTVV.

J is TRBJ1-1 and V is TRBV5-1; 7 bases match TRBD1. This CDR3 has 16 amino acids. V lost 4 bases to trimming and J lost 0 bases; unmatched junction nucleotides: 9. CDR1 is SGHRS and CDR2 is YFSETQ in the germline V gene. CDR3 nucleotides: TGCGCCAGCAGCAGTGGACAGGTTGCTATGAACACTGAAGCTTTCTTT. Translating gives CASSSGQVAMNTEAFF.

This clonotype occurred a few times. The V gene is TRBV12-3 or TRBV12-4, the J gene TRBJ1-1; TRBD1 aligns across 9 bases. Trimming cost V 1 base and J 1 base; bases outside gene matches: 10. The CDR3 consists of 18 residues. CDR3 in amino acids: CASSLDPRDRVTNTEAFF. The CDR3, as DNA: TGTGCCAGCAGTTTAGATCCCCGGGACAGGGTGACGAACACTGAAGCTTTCTTT.

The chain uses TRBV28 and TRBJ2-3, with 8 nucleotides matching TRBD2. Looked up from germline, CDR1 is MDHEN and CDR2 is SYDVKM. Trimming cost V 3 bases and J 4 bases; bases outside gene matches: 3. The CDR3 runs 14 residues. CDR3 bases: TGTGCCAGCAGTTTCCAGCGGGGGCCAGATACGCAGTATTTT. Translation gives CASSFQRGPDTQYF.

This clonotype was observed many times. This CDR3 reads CASSLQGALYNEQFF. The DNA of the CDR3 is TGCGCCAGCAGCTTACAGGGGGCCCTGTACAATGAGCAGTTCTTC. The V gene is TRBV5-1, the J gene TRBJ2-1; 9 nucleotides agree with TRBD1. The CDR3 sequence is 15 residues long. V dropped 2 bases and J dropped 4; count of bases not matched to a gene: 4. CDR1 is SGHRS and CDR2 is YFSETQ in the germline V gene.

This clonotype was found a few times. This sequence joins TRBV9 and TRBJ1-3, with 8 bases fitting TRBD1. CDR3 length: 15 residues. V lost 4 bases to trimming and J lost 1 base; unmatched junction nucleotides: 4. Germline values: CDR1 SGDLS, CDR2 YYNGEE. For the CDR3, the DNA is TGTGCCAGCAGCTTCCGACAGGGGTCTGGAAACACCATATATTTT. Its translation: CASSFRQGSGNTIYF.

As DNA, the CDR3 is TGTGCCAGCAGTGGCGGCACAGGGGGGTCGAAGGAGACCCAGTACTTC. This translates into CASSGGTGGSKETQYF. The J gene is TRBJ2-5, the V gene TRBV6-1, with 8 bases fitting TRBD1. Per the germline V gene, CDR1 is MNHNS and CDR2 is SASEGT. V dropped 4 bases and J dropped 5; count of bases not matched to a gene: 12. CDR3 length: 16 amino acids.

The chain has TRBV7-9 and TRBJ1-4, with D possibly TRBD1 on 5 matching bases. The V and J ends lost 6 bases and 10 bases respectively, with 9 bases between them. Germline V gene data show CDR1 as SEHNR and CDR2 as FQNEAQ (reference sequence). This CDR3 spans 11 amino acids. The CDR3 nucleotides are TGTGCCAGCAGAGGGGACGCAAAACTGTTTTTT. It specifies CASRGDAKLFF.

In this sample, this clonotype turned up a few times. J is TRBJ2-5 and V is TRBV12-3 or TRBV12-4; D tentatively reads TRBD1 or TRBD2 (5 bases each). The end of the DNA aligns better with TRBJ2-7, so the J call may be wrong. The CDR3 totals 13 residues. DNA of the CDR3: TGTGCCAGCGGGAGAGACAGTTCCTACGAGCAGTACTTC. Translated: CASGRDSSYEQYF.

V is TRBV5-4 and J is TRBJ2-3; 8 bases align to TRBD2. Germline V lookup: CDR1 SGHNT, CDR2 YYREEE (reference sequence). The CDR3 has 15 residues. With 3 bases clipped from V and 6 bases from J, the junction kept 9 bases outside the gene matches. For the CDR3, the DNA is TGTGCCAGCAGCTGGAAGCGGGAGCGAGGGGATACGCAGTATTTT. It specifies CASSWKRERGDTQYF.

The CDR3 sequence is CASSPGTGTDTQYF. CDR3 DNA sequence: TGTGCCAGCTCACCAGGGACAGGGACAGATACGCAGTATTTT. The chain uses TRBV18 and TRBJ2-3; 9 positions agree with TRBD1. The CDR3 is made up of 14 amino acids. CDR1 and CDR2 (germline): KGHSH, LQKENI. V lost 2 bases to trimming and J lost 3 bases; unmatched junction nucleotides: 0.

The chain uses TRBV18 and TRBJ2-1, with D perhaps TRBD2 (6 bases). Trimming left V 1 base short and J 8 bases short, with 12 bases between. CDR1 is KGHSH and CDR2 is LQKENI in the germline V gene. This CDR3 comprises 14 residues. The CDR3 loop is CASSPRTGTDEQFF. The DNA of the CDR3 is TGTGCCAGCTCACCACGGACGGGGACTGATGAGCAGTTCTTC.

CDR3 amino acids: CASSRNWVDSSGNTIYF. For the CDR3, the DNA is TGTGCCAGCAGCCGAAATTGGGTGGACAGCTCTGGAAACACCATATATTTT. The chain is built from TRBV7-9 and TRBJ1-3; maybe TRBD1 (6 bases). Trimming removed 5 bases at V and 0 bases at J, with 17 bases between. The CDR3 extends over 17 amino acids. The germline V gene encodes CDR1 SEHNR and CDR2 FQNEAQ (reference sequence).

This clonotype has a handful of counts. The CDR3 reads CASGSRGANSPLHF. CDR3 in DNA: TGTGCCAGCGGGAGTAGGGGTGCTAATTCACCCCTCCACTTT. V gene TRBV12-3 or TRBV12-4 combines with J gene TRBJ1-6; D possibly corresponds to TRBD1 (5 bases). Trimming shortened V by 8 bases and J by 6 bases, and 14 bases separated the two germline ends. The CDR3 runs 14 residues.

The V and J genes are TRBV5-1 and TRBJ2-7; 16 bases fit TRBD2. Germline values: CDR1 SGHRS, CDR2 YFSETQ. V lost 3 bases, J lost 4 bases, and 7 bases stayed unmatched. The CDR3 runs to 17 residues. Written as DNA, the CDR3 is TGCGCCAGCAGCTCCGATCCGGGACTAGCGGGGGGGTACGAGCAGTACTTC. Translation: CASSSDPGLAGGYEQYF.

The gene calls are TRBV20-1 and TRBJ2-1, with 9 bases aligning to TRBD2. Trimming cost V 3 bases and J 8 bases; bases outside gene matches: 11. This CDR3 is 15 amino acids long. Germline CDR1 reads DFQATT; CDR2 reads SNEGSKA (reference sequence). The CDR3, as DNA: TGCAGTGCTAGTCGGGCTAGCGGGGAAAGTGATGAGCAGTTCTTC. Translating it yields CSASRASGESDEQFF.